Presented here are 9 T cell receptor beta chains from one specimen sequenced in a study of T cell changes during pregnancy in multiple sclerosis (dated 2019 in TCRdb). The library was prepared using the immunoSEQ multiplex PCR assay. The table was pulled from immuneACCESS by TCRdb, which kept in-frame rearrangements only. Such tables lose some clones; where checked, under half of the loss comes from unresolved V genes, and the rest has no known cause. The sample table contains 88,000 or so clones; only one count was recorded for under 95% of them. The ten biggest clones cover 1.4% of the sample. Source: peripheral blood, taken before pregnancy. These receptors were collected from a female donor with multiple sclerosis, enrolled in a pregnancy study.

This clone has a single count. This chain joins TRBV9 and TRBJ1-6; TRBD1 is a possible D gene (6 bases). Between the trimmed V and J ends, which lost 3 bases and 6 bases, there was a span of 13 bases. Germline V gene lookup returns CDR1 SGDLS and CDR2 YYNGEE. The CDR3 sequence is 15 residues long. Written as DNA, the CDR3 is TGTGCCAGCAGCGCACCGGAACAGGGTAATTCACCCCTCCACTTT. As protein: CASSAPEQGNSPLHF.

This chain connects TRBV7-3 to TRBJ1-2; a possible D gene is TRBD1 (5 bases). Trimming removed 9 bases at V and 2 bases at J, with 16 bases between. Germline assignment: CDR1 SGHTA and CDR2 FQGTGA. The CDR3 covers 14 residues. The CDR3 nucleotides read TGTGCCAGTGGGGGGGTAGAAACAAACTATGGCTACACCTTC. Translation: CASGGVETNYGYTF. Full variable domain (rest looked up from reference TRBV7-3 and TRBJ1-2): GAGVSQTPSNKVTEKGKYVELRCDPISGHTALYWYRQSLGQGPEFLIYFQGTGAADDSGLPNDRFFAVRPEGSVSTLKIQRTERGDSAVYLCASGGVETNYGYTFGSGTRLTVV.

The genes are TRBV30 and TRBJ2-7, with a weak D call TRBD2 (6 bases). The length of the CDR3 is 14 residues. Germline V CDR1 and CDR2: GTSNPN, SVGIG (reference sequence). V was shortened by 3 bases and J by 4 bases, with 16 bases between the two germline ends. CDR3: CAWSALYGGYEQYF. Here the CDR3 DNA reads TGTGCCTGGAGCGCCCTGTACGGGGGATACGAGCAGTACTTC.

The chain uses TRBV5-4 and TRBJ2-2, with D perhaps matching TRBD2 (7 bases). The CDR3 totals 17 residues. V gave up 3 bases and J gave up 6 bases, with 21 bases separating them. Per the germline V gene, CDR1 is SGHNT and CDR2 is YYREEE (reference sequence). CDR3 in amino acids: CASSSGGRASLPGELFF. Written as DNA, the CDR3 is TGTGCCAGCAGCTCGGGGGGCCGGGCTAGCCTGCCCGGGGAGCTGTTTTTT.

V and J are TRBV7-9 and TRBJ2-1; a weak D match, TRBD2 (6 bases). Trimming shortened V by 4 bases and J by 1 base, and 11 bases separated the two germline ends. The CDR3 has 15 amino acids. Germline CDR1 is SEHNR and CDR2 is FQNEAQ (reference sequence). The CDR3 bases are TGTGCCAGCAGCTCCTCCGGGGGATCCTACAATGAGCAGTTCTTC. Its translation: CASSSSGGSYNEQFF.

The sample holds one count of this clone. The chain has TRBV19 and TRBJ1-3; no definite D call. The CDR3 is 15 amino acids. V lost 5 bases and J lost 0, with 11 bases in between. CDR1 is LNHDA, CDR2 SQIVND, per germline (reference sequence). The CDR3 coding sequence is TGTGCCAGTAGTTCATGGGAGCACTCTGGAAACACCATATATTTT. It codes for CASSSWEHSGNTIYF.

This chain connects TRBV5-4 to TRBJ2-5; 9 bases match TRBD2. Germline V CDR1 and CDR2: SGHNT, YYREEE (reference sequence). The V segment lost 3 bases and the J segment 4 bases; nucleotides outside the gene matches: 7. The CDR3 totals 15 residues. CDR3 nucleotides: TGTGCCAGCAGCTCATTTAGCGGGGGAGGAGAGACCCAGTACTTC. Protein sequence: CASSSFSGGGETQYF. Together with reference TRBV5-4 and TRBJ2-5, the CDR3 gives the full variable domain: ETGVTQSPTHLIKTRGQQVTLRCSSQSGHNTVSWYQQALGQGPQFIFQYYREEENGRGNFPPRFSGLQFPNYSSELNVNALELDDSALYLCASSSFSGGGETQYFGPGTRLLVL.

J is TRBJ2-2 and V is TRBV2; 9 positions agree with TRBD1. There are 16 residues in the CDR3. Germline CDR1 reads SNHLY; CDR2 reads FYNNEI. J lost 0 bases, V lost 6 bases, and 5 bases had no gene match. CDR3 sequence reads: CASRGRDRANTGELFF. CDR3 nucleotide sequence: TGTGCCAGCAGGGGCCGGGACAGGGCGAACACCGGGGAGCTGTTTTTT.

The chain recombines TRBV27 with TRBJ1-6, with D possibly being TRBD1 (6 bases). Germline V gene lookup returns CDR1 MNHEY and CDR2 SMNVEV (reference sequence). The V end lost 6 bases, the J end lost 12 bases, and 15 bases lay between the germline ends. The CDR3 is 13 residues long. Here the CDR3 reads CASRAGAYVPLHF. The CDR3 bases are TGTGCCAGCAGGGCAGGGGCCTATGTACCCCTCCACTTT.